These 22 T cell receptor beta chains came from one sample sequenced in a study of Graves' ophthalmopathy and Graves' hyperthyroidism. RNA transcripts were the source from which TCR beta CDR3 regions were amplified. The authors performed first-round RT-PCR with HTBI primers and then a second-round multiplex PCR. Each CDR3 protein gets one entry after TCRdb re-called the multiplex PCR reads with MiXCR. The sample yields fewer than 350,000 distinct CDR3 sequences, roughly a sixth seen once. Sequenced input: peripheral blood. These TCRs come from an adult man with Graves' ophthalmopathy.

This clonotype showed up many times. The CDR3 is CASSLGGWASGSSSSYEQYF. CDR3 nucleotide sequence: TGTGCCAGCAGTTTAGGTGGTTGGGCTAGCGGGAGTTCTAGCTCCTACGAGCAGTACTTC. V usage is TRBV28 and J usage is TRBJ2-7; the match to TRBD2 covers 10 bases. The CDR3 totals 20 residues. The V gene end was trimmed by 2 bases and the J gene end by 0 bases; junction bases not matched to a gene: 16. Looked up from germline, CDR1 is MDHEN and CDR2 is SYDVKM.

This clonotype appeared many times. The chain is built from TRBV14 and TRBJ1-3; possible D gene TRBD1, 5 bases. Trimming removed 1 base at V and 1 base at J, with 8 bases between. The CDR3 runs 15 residues. Germline V gene data show CDR1 as SGHDN and CDR2 as FVKESK. The CDR3 sequence: CASSQAGGSGNTIYF. CDR3 in DNA: TGTGCCAGCAGCCAAGCTGGGGGGTCTGGAAACACCATATATTTT.

This clonotype appeared a single time. This may come from a read error, since a much larger clone is one base off. The gene calls are TRBV5-1 and TRBJ1-2; D not certain. CDR1 is SGHRS, CDR2 YFSETQ, per germline. V gave up 5 bases and J gave up 6 bases, with 20 bases separating them. The CDR3 is 15 amino acids. CDR3 sequence reads: CASRTTLQNSHGYTF. For the CDR3, the DNA is TGCGCCAGCAGGACTACTCTACAGAACTCCCATGGCTACACCTTC.

There are many counts of this clonotype. The rearrangement uses TRBV20-1 and TRBJ2-7; D is ambiguous. Germline assignment: CDR1 DFQATT and CDR2 SNEGSKA (reference sequence). V shed 0 bases and J shed 4 bases, with 10 bases lying between them. This CDR3 comprises 13 residues. CDR3 nucleotide sequence: TGCAGTGCTAGAGACGTCAGGATTTACGAGCAGTACTTC. This translates into CSARDVRIYEQYF.

The chain joins TRBV24-1 to TRBJ2-2; the D call may be TRBD1 or TRBD2 (5 bases each). The germline V gene has CDR1 KGHDR and CDR2 SFDVKD. V lost 7 bases and J 4 bases, leaving 9 bases between the germline ends. This CDR3 has 13 residues. The CDR3 DNA reads as TGTGCCACCAGCACAGGAGGCACCGGGGAGCTGTTTTTT. This translates into CATSTGGTGELFF.

This sequence joins TRBV29-1 and TRBJ2-5; a possible D gene is TRBD2 (5 bases). The germline V gene encodes CDR1 SQVTM and CDR2 ANQGSEA. The CDR3 consists of 15 residues. V was trimmed by 1 base and J by 2 bases, leaving 14 bases between them. Here the CDR3 DNA reads TGCAGCGTTGAAGGCGACAAGCGGTCACAAGAGACCCAGTACTTC. Translated: CSVEGDKRSQETQYF.

This clonotype has at least ten counts. The rearrangement joins TRBV6-5 to TRBJ2-7, with a weak D call TRBD1 (7 bases). Germline assignment: CDR1 MNHEY and CDR2 SVGAGI. V lost 0 bases and J 2 bases, leaving 14 bases between the germline ends. The CDR3 has 16 residues. The CDR3 loop is CASSYSAQGGTYEQYF. The CDR3 DNA reads as TGTGCCAGCAGTTACTCGGCGCAGGGGGGCACCTACGAGCAGTACTTC.

This clonotype showed up many times. The chain has TRBV7-6 and TRBJ2-2; D is possibly TRBD2 (5 bases). This CDR3 has 14 amino acids. V lost 3 bases and J 4 bases, leaving 9 bases between the germline ends. Germline V CDR1 and CDR2: SGHVS, FNYEAQ. The CDR3 loop reads CASSLSGSTGELFF. CDR3 nucleotides: TGTGCCAGCAGCTTGTCGGGGAGCACCGGGGAGCTGTTTTTT.

The rearrangement joins TRBV14 to TRBJ2-2, with D tentatively TRBD2 (5 bases). Looked up from germline, CDR1 is SGHDN and CDR2 is FVKESK. This CDR3 is built from 16 residues. V dropped 5 bases and J dropped 4 bases, with 17 bases sitting between them. The CDR3 coding sequence is TGTGCCAGCAGCAGTCCACCCGGGGTGGCCACCGGGGAGCTGTTTTTT. The encoded protein is CASSSPPGVATGELFF.

This clonotype was observed many times. The rearrangement links TRBV6-2 or TRBV6-3 to TRBJ2-7, with TRBD2 matching 11 bases. The CDR3 consists of 13 residues. V gave up 6 bases and J gave up 7 bases; unmatched junction bases: 5. CDR1 is MNHEY and CDR2 is SVGEGT in the germline V gene. CDR3 sequence (DNA): TGTGCCAGCAGCCTAGCGGGAGGAAGGGAGCAGTACTTC. Protein: CASSLAGGREQYF.

This clonotype was seen at least ten times. The V and J genes are TRBV30 and TRBJ1-1, with D unclear. The CDR3 is 13 residues long. The germline V gene has CDR1 GTSNPN and CDR2 SVGIG (reference sequence). V dropped 3 bases and J dropped 8 bases, with 16 bases sitting between them. The CDR3 DNA reads TGTGCCTGGAGGCGGGATCTTGCCTACGAAGCTTTCTTT. This codes for CAWRRDLAYEAFF. The variable domain in full, completed from reference TRBV30 and TRBJ1-1, reads SQTIHQWPATLVQPVGSPLSLECTVEGTSNPNLYWYRQAAGRGLQLLFYSVGIGQISSEVPQNLSASRPQDRQFILSSKKLLLSDSGFYLCAWRRDLAYEAFFGQGTRLTVV.

This clonotype was counted many times. The gene calls are TRBV4-1 and TRBJ1-1, with 7 nucleotides matching TRBD1. The ends lost 1 base at V and 4 bases at J; junction bases unmatched: 6. CDR1 and CDR2 (germline): MGHRA, YSYEKL. The CDR3 covers 15 residues. The DNA of the CDR3 is TGCGCCAGCAGCCAAGGCACAGGGGTTGGCACTGAAGCTTTCTTT. It translates to CASSQGTGVGTEAFF.

This clonotype was recorded at least ten times. The CDR3 nucleotides are TGTGCCAGCAGTGAATTTGGGCAGGGGATGGCCTACGAGCAGTACTTC. This gives the protein CASSEFGQGMAYEQYF. The gene calls are TRBV6-1 and TRBJ2-7, with D maybe TRBD1 (6 bases). The CDR3 spans 16 residues. The V and J ends lost 2 bases and 2 bases respectively, with 16 bases between them. The germline V gene encodes CDR1 MNHNS and CDR2 SASEGT.

This clonotype was picked up many times. The V gene is TRBV28, the J gene TRBJ1-5; TRBD1 aligns across 8 bases. Germline CDR1 MDHEN, CDR2 SYDVKM. J gave up 1 base and V 5 bases, and 7 bases lay outside the gene matches. The CDR3 loop spans 16 amino acids. The CDR3 DNA reads as TGTGCCAGCAGTGGACGTCGGACAGGGAGCAATCAGCCCCAGCATTTT. It codes for CASSGRRTGSNQPQHF.

Ten or more counts support this clonotype. DNA for the CDR3: TGCGCCAGCACCGAATCGACATTGGACACTGAAGCTTTCTTT. Translation gives CASTESTLDTEAFF. The chain links TRBV5-1 to TRBJ1-1; no reliable D call. Germline V gene sequence: CDR1 SGHRS, CDR2 YFSETQ. Trimming shortened V by 6 bases and J by 3 bases, and 15 bases separated the two germline ends. CDR3 size: 14 residues. Combining the CDR3 with reference TRBV5-1 and TRBJ1-1 gives the whole variable domain KAGVTQTPRYLIKTRGQQVTLSCSPISGHRSVSWYQQTPGQGLQFLFEYFSETQRNKGNFPGRFSGRQFSNSRSEMNVSTLELGDSALYLCASTESTLDTEAFFGQGTRLTVV.

The table lists this clonotype with many counts. V gene TRBV5-1 combines with J gene TRBJ1-6; 9 nucleotides align to TRBD1. CDR3 size: 14 residues. Germline V CDR1 and CDR2: SGHRS, YFSETQ. Germline trimming cut 4 bases from V and 10 bases from J; bases unmatched to any gene: 6. The CDR3 region is CASSTDRGGSPLHF. Here the CDR3 DNA reads TGCGCCAGCAGCACCGACAGGGGGGGATCACCCCTCCACTTT.

This clonotype showed up many times. The rearrangement joins TRBV4-1 to TRBJ1-1; D call uncertain. Trimming left V 4 bases short and J 1 base short, with 10 bases between. Germline CDR1 is MGHRA and CDR2 is YSYEKL. The CDR3 has 14 residues. CDR3 sequence reads: CASSREHGNTEAFF. The DNA of the CDR3 is TGCGCCAGCAGCCGGGAGCACGGGAACACTGAAGCTTTCTTT.

This clonotype was seen ten or more times. The CDR3 here is CSARDGQVVNTEAFF. Written as DNA, the CDR3 is TGCAGTGCTAGAGACGGTCAGGTGGTGAACACTGAAGCTTTCTTT. The chain couples TRBV20-1 to TRBJ1-1; D is undetermined. V was clipped by 0 bases and J by 0 bases, with 11 bases between them. The CDR3 has 15 amino acids. Germline CDR1 DFQATT, CDR2 SNEGSKA (reference sequence).

This clonotype was seen repeatedly, ten times or more. The chain joins TRBV7-2 to TRBJ1-2; 7 nucleotides agree with TRBD1. V gave up 4 bases and J gave up 5 bases; unmatched junction bases: 7. The CDR3 sequence is 14 residues long. Germline-derived CDR1 and CDR2 are SGHTA and FQGNSA. CDR3 in amino acids: CASSSTGTDYGYTF. CDR3 in DNA: TGTGCCAGCAGCTCCACGGGGACAGATTATGGCTACACCTTC.

This clonotype was recorded many times. The V gene is TRBV5-1, the J gene TRBJ2-5; D may correspond to TRBD1 or TRBD2 (6 bases each). Trimming removed 4 bases from V and 5 bases from J, with 18 bases in between. CDR1 and CDR2 (germline): SGHRS, YFSETQ. The CDR3 is 15 amino acids. CDR3 DNA: TGCGCCAGCAGCGGCGGGACACATAGTTGGGAGACCCAGTACTTC. Its translation: CASSGGTHSWETQYF. Complete variable domain (other parts from reference TRBV5-1 and TRBJ2-5): KAGVTQTPRYLIKTRGQQVTLSCSPISGHRSVSWYQQTPGQGLQFLFEYFSETQRNKGNFPGRFSGRQFSNSRSEMNVSTLELGDSALYLCASSGGTHSWETQYFGPGTRLLVL.

The J gene is TRBJ1-5, the V gene TRBV7-2; the D is unclear. CDR3 length equals 13 residues. Germline V lookup: CDR1 SGHTA, CDR2 FQGNSA. Trimming removed 5 bases from V and 7 bases from J, with 12 bases in between. The CDR3 here is CASSNRRGQPQHF. The CDR3 nucleotides read TGTGCCAGCAGCAACCGACGAGGGCAGCCCCAGCATTTT.

This clonotype was picked up many times. One end of the junction varies from germline; a read error may be responsible. The J gene is TRBJ1-6, the V gene TRBV12-3 or TRBV12-4; 9 bases fit TRBD1. CDR3 size: 15 residues. The CDR3 DNA follows: TGTGCCAGCAGTCGGGACAGGGTAAATAATCCACCCCTCCACTTT. This sequence encodes CASSRDRVNNPPLHF.